This T cell receptor (beta chain) was captured in a study of shared T cell receptors in the human thymus. Losses at the gene ends were 0 bases for V and 4 bases for J; bases not matched to a gene: 10. From germline, CDR1 is MNHEY and CDR2 SMNVEV (reference sequence). The CDR3 sequence is 17 residues long. The protocol was immunoSEQ multiplex PCR, while the TCRdb copy is restricted to in-frame clones and leaves out a portion. The repertoire holds some 720,000 clones, with around nine tenths as singletons. These data also featured in a second study, about human thymus T cells. This second study notes: Thymus specimens were resections from corrective heart surgery.

Source material: thymocytes. The chain couples TRBV27 to TRBJ2-7, with 9 bases aligning to TRBD2. The receptor's source is a boy less than two years old with a congenital heart defect. This CDR3 is CASSLSNLAGKRYEQYF. As DNA, the CDR3 is TGTGCCAGCAGTTTATCAAACCTAGCGGGAAAAAGGTACGAGCAGTACTTC.